The subject of this entry is one T cell receptor beta chain. The antigen is undetermined. The PCR employed 60 Vbeta primers together with 13 Jbeta primers. The repertoire was sequenced with immunoSEQ multiplex PCR; TCRdb's copy has only in-frame clones and lacks some. The profile covers approximately 170,000 clones, with about four fifths appearing a single time and under 5% taken by the ten largest. The data originate from a study of cytomegalovirus exposure and HLA in healthy donors. General study results and limits: The HLA-A and HLA-B alleles of most subjects were reportedly predicted accurately from TCR beta sequences. Later analysis showed most CMV-associated TCR beta chains appearing HLA-restricted. Cytomegalovirus-associated TCR beta chains were listed, numbering 164. High sensitivity and specificity were reportedly achieved when the classifier diagnosed cytomegalovirus status.

Germline-derived CDR1 and CDR2 are LGHNA and YSLEER. Germline trimming cut 3 bases from V and 5 bases from J; bases unmatched to any gene: 7. The CDR3 extends over 17 amino acids. This rearrangement joins TRBV4-3 to TRBJ2-1, with 13 bases aligning to TRBD2. Material for sequencing was PBMCs. The origin of this receptor is a man under 40 in good health and CMV-seropositive. The chain's CDR3 is CASSQDTSGGAHNEQFF. The CDR3 nucleotides read TGCGCCAGCAGCCAGGATACTAGCGGGGGGGCCCACAATGAGCAGTTCTTC.